This record concerns one T cell receptor beta chain sequence. Its antigen is currently not known. Base qualities were left out, and no much larger clone turns up one base away. Each collaborating institution followed its own protocols to collect whole blood in K2EDTA tubes. For TCRbeta analysis, collaborators shipped samples as frozen whole blood, isolated PBMCs, or DNA extracted from either of those sample types. The immunoSEQ Assay, a bias-controlled multiplex PCR, was used to amplify TCRbeta CDR3 regions from genomic DNA. As for the original processing: The number of nucleated cells in each sample was estimated by amplification of reference gene primers within the assay. To quantify the absolute abundance of each unique TCRbeta CDR3 rearrangement, sequence reads were collapsed and filtered. For each sample, productive Simpson clonality was calculated as the square root of Simpson's diversity index across productive rearrangements. TCRdb retrieved this table from immuneACCESS and kept in-frame rearrangements only. Not all clones are present; in checked studies, unresolved V genes account for under half, and no reason is known for the remainder. V, J and clone size reflect that table, while D and trimming were determined from the DNA. Here the sample has 150,000 to 200,000 clones; over 70% occur a single time. The ten largest clones add up to about 10% of the sample.

This specimen comes from a study of blood T cell repertoires in COVID-19 (dated by TCRdb to 2018 to 2021). Broadly, across the study: Samples from collaborators originated in the United States, Italy and Spain and spanned both the acute and convalescent phases of COVID-19. The prospective study material was composed of cDNA or gDNA derived from T cells, B-cell-depleted T cells, or PBMCs. Deeply sampled blood TCRbeta repertoires from subjects exposed to, actively infected with, or recovered from COVID-19 were included in the dataset. A freely available public database, intended as a resource for researchers studying the immune response to SARS-CoV-2, is where the repertoires were released. The samples were drawn from two sources: the first 160 participants of the ongoing ImmuneRACE study, and 1,000 to 1,500 subjects contributed by 6 global collaborators. The sample metadata nearly always contained a de-identified subject ID, COVID-19 status, age in years and sex. HLA class I and class II types, where available, came from metadata supplied by the sample provider rather than from assay-based typing.

The study at large found these results: How much clinical and demographic metadata was included differed by source and by participant, and the metadata was provided uncurated.

Trimming costs V 0 bases and J 5 bases, and their ends lie 7 bases apart. In the germline V gene, CDR1 corresponds to SGHAT and CDR2 to FQNNGV. CDR3 length: 13 amino acids, cysteine to phenylalanine. Just the 39-base CDR3 DNA is kept, in frame starting at base 1. The receptor was derived from a woman aged 80 or over with active or convalescent COVID-19. The V and J genes are TRBV11-2 and TRBJ1-1; TRBD1 is possibly the D segment (6 matching bases). The sequenced sample consisted of peripheral blood. The CDR3 is CASSLERGTEAFF. The sequence in DNA is TGTGCCAGCAGCTTAGAAAGGGGGACTGAAGCTTTCTTT.